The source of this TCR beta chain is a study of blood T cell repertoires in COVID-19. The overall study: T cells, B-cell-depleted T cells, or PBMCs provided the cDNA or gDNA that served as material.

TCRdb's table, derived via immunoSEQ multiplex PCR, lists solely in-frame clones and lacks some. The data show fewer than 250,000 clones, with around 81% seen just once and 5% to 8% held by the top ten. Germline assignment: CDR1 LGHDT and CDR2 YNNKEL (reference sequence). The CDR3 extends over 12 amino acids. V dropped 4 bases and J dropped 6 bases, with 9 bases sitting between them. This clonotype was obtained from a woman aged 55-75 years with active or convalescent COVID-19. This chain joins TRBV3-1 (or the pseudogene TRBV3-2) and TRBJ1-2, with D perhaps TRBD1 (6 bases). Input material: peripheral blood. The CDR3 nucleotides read TGTGCCAGCAGCCCGGGACAAAATGGCTACACCTTC. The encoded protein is CASSPGQNGYTF.